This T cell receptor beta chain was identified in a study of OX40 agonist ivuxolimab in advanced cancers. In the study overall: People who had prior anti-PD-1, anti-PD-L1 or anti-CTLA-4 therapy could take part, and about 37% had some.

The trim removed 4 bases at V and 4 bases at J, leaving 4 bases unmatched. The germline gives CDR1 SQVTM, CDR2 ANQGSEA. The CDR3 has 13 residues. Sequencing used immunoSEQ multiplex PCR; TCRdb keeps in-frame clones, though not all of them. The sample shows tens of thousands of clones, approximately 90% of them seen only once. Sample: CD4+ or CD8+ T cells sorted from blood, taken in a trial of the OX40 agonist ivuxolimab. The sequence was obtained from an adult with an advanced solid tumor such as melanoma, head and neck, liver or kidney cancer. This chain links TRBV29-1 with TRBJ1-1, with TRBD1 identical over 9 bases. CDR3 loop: CSVGDRVGTEAFF. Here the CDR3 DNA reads TGCAGCGTTGGGGACAGGGTGGGCACTGAAGCTTTCTTT.